This T cell receptor (beta chain) was identified during a study of cytomegalovirus exposure and HLA in healthy donors. PCR amplification relied on 60 Vbeta primers (plus 13 Jbeta primers). Profiling relied on immunoSEQ multiplex PCR, and the TCRdb table lists in-frame clones only, not all of them. The sample includes about 200,000 clones, about 82% of them seen just once. This clone was counted between two and nine times. Its antigen remains unknown. After removal of 4 bases from V and 3 bases from J, the junction contained 2 bases not matched to a gene. The CDR3 is 14 residues long. Germline CDR1 is MNHEY and CDR2 is SMNVEV (reference sequence). Regarding the study as a whole: Some V segments, including TRBV6-2 and TRBV6-3, were excluded as indistinguishable.

The material sequenced was PBMCs. The sequence was collected from a young man in good health and CMV-seronegative. The chain employs TRBV27 and TRBJ2-7; TRBD1 agrees at 11 bases. CDR3: CASSSGTGGYEQYF. The CDR3 region has the DNA TGTGCCAGCAGTTCCGGGACAGGGGGCTACGAGCAGTACTTC.